This T cell receptor beta chain came from a study of tumor-infiltrating lymphocytes in localized non-small cell lung cancer. Study details: Some samples were collected after neoadjuvant chemotherapy; smokers, never-smokers and several histologies were included.

The repertoire was sequenced with immunoSEQ multiplex PCR; TCRdb's copy has only in-frame clones and lacks some. The table includes around 15,000 clones, around 74% detected once. Comment on this clone: Antigen specificity is unknown.

The V and J ends lost 2 bases and 2 bases respectively, with 8 bases between them. The length of the CDR3 is 13 residues. Per the germline V gene, CDR1 is SQVTM and CDR2 is ANQGSEA. Study-wide points: Immunotypes IM1 and IM2 had similar TCR-derived T-cell fractions. Only some patients had TCR sequencing, depending on available tissue.

Sample: lung tumor tissue. The rearrangement links TRBV29-1 to TRBJ2-3; D is unclear. This sequence originates from a human donor with non-small cell lung cancer. For the CDR3, the DNA is TGCAGCGTTGAAAGGCGGCTCACAGATACGCAGTATTTT. Translated: CSVERRLTDTQYF.